The rows below give T cell receptor beta chains drawn from one sample of a study of T cells after somatic rescue of genetic block. Sequenced by immunoSEQ multiplex PCR; TCRdb stores in-frame clones only, minus some. The data hold 65,000 to 70,000 clones, with 92% observed a single time. Sequencing input: peripheral blood mononuclear cells (PBMCs). The receptors were sampled from a man aged 40-49 years. The CDR3 runs from the conserved cysteine through the conserved F or W. A D gene is named only where the DNA matches it firmly. Clone size is not always given. Where it is, it says once, few, many or a class for expanded clones.

D	size	V	J	DNA	CDR3
TRBD2	-	TRBV9	TRBJ2-3	TGTGCCAGCAGCGTCCTGGAGACTAGCGGGGGGAATACGCAGTATTTT	CASSVLETSGGNTQYF
-	-	TRBV11-3	TRBJ1-2	TGTGCCAGCAGCTTAGATGTACAGGGTGGCCTCTATGGCTACACCTTC	CASSLDVQGGLYGYTF
-	-	TRBV7-6	TRBJ2-5	TGTGCCAGCAGGCCCCCAAGGGTGGAGACCCAGTACTTC	CASRPPRVETQYF
TRBD2	-	TRBV4-1	TRBJ2-7	TGCGCCAGCAGCCCTGGACTAGCGAGATACGAGCAGTACTTC	CASSPGLARYEQYF
-	-	TRBV9	TRBJ1-5	TGTGCCAGCAGCGGGGCGGGGGTTCAGCCCCAGCATTTT	CASSGAGVQPQHF
-	-	TRBV19	TRBJ2-7	TGTGCCAGTAGTCCCCGGGGCCTCTACGAGCAGTACTTC	CASSPRGLYEQYF
-	-	TRBV7-6	TRBJ2-2	TGTGCCAGCAGCTTAGGGGGTCCAAACACCGGGGAGCTGTTTTTT	CASSLGGPNTGELFF
-	-	TRBV7-2	TRBJ1-3	TGTGCCAGCAGCTTAGCCGGTTCGGGGGCGATCGATGGAAACACCATATATTTT	CASSLAGSGAIDGNTIYF
TRBD1	-	TRBV7-2	TRBJ1-1	TGTGCCAGCAGCTCGAGAGCGGGACAGGGCACTGAAGCTTTCTTT	CASSSRAGQGTEAFF
-	-	TRBV7-9	TRBJ2-1	TGTGCCAGCCAGGAGAGCTCCTACAATGAGCAGTTCTTC	CASQESSYNEQFF
TRBD1	-	TRBV18	TRBJ2-5	TGTGCCAGCTCACAACAGGGGACCCTGAAAAAGACCCAGTACTTC	CASSQQGTLKKTQYF
-	-	TRBV11-3	TRBJ2-7	TGTGCCAGCAGCTTAGAGGGTGATCGGTACGAGCAGTACTTC	CASSLEGDRYEQYF
-	-	TRBV18	TRBJ2-3	TGTGCCAGCTCAGCACTAGCTTATACGCAGTATTTT	CASSALAYTQYF
-	once	TRBV28	TRBJ1-5	TGTGCCAGCAAGGCCCGCGGGGGGGCCTCCAGTCAGCCCCAGCATTTT	CASKARGGASSQPQHF
TRBD2	-	TRBV2	TRBJ2-1	TGTGCCAGCGGGGGACTAGCGGGAACCAATGAGCAGTTCTTC	CASGGLAGTNEQFF
-	once	TRBV29-1	TRBJ2-1	TGCAGCGTTGAAGGCATCGGGCCCGGCAATGAGCAGTTCTTC	CSVEGIGPGNEQFF
-	-	TRBV11-2	TRBJ1-1	TGTGCCAGCAGCTTTTCAGGGAACACTGAAGCTTTCTTT	CASSFSGNTEAFF
-	-	TRBV5-3	TRBJ2-3	TGTGCCAGAAGCGTGGGCAGCCGCACAGATACGCAGTATTTT	CARSVGSRTDTQYF
TRBD1	-	TRBV11-2	TRBJ2-4	TGTGCCAGCAGCTTAGGGGACAGGGCCCAGTACTTC	CASSLGDRAQYF
-	-	TRBV5-4	TRBJ1-1	TGTGCCAGCCGGACAGTTTTAGGGGCACCGGCTTTCTTT	CASRTVLGAPAFF
-	-	TRBV16	TRBJ1-2	TGTGCCAGCAGCCAATCGAGGGAGGGGAGCTACACCTTC	CASSQSREGSYTF
TRBD1	-	TRBV19	TRBJ1-4	TGTGCCAGTACCACACTCGGGACAGGAAATGAAAAACTGTTTTTT	CASTTLGTGNEKLFF
-	-	TRBV5-1	TRBJ1-1	TGCGCCAGCAGCTTGTTGGAGGCGAACACTGAAGCTTTCTTT	CASSLLEANTEAFF
-	-	TRBV7-2	TRBJ2-5	TGTGCCAGCAGCTCCCTCCCCGGGGAGACCCAGTACTTC	CASSSLPGETQYF